This T cell receptor (beta chain) derives from a study of siplizumab effects on memory and regulatory T cells. General observations from the study: Siplizumab led to significantly less abundant alloreactive sequences that could be traced back to unstimulated CD4+ memory cells.

Comment on this clone: Its specificity is unknown.

Per sample, the assay covered 90,000 to 100,000 TCR templates. Generated by immunoSEQ multiplex PCR, the TCRdb table keeps only in-frame clones and is missing some. This table has 85,000 to 130,000 clones, more than 85% appearing once. The TCR originated in a human donor in good health. Some clones in this sample may be carry-over from other donors' samples. Sequenced: CD4+ T cells sorted from blood.

CDR3 in amino acids: CASSQAPYMNTGELFF. The DNA of the CDR3 is TGTGCCAGCAGCCAGGCCCCCTATATGAACACCGGGGAGCTGTTTTTT. The chain uses TRBV6-4 and TRBJ2-2; D uncertain. The length of the CDR3 is 16 residues. Germline V gene lookup returns CDR1 MRHNA and CDR2 SNTAGT. V dropped 6 bases and J dropped 1 base, with 15 bases sitting between them.